What follows are 16 T cell receptor beta chains derived from one specimen sequenced in a study of siplizumab effects on memory and regulatory T cells. This table comes from immunoSEQ multiplex PCR, and its TCRdb copy is limited to in-frame clones, with some not included. The table has some 75,000 clones, roughly 93% seen once. Sequenced sample: CD8+ T cells sorted from blood. The origin of the receptors is a human donor in good health.

This rearrangement joins TRBV6-5 to TRBJ2-2; D might be TRBD1 (5 bases). The CDR3 spans 13 residues. Germline CDR1 reads MNHEY; CDR2 reads SVGAGI. V lost 10 bases and J 4 bases, leaving 13 bases between the germline ends. The CDR3 DNA follows: TGTGCCATTCCAGGGCCTGGCACCGGGGAGCTGTTTTTT. It yields the protein CAIPGPGTGELFF.

The count of this clone is one. The rearrangement links TRBV27 to TRBJ2-2, with D uncertain. The CDR3 loop spans 14 amino acids. V lost 5 bases and J lost 7, with 14 bases in between. The germline V gene has CDR1 MNHEY and CDR2 SMNVEV (reference sequence). The CDR3 coding sequence is TGTGCCAGCAGTACGATTGTAGCTAGCGGGGAGCTGTTTTTT. Amino acids: CASSTIVASGELFF.

V usage is TRBV5-1 and J usage is TRBJ2-7; 7 bases map to TRBD2. Looked up from germline, CDR1 is SGHRS and CDR2 is YFSETQ. V shed 0 bases and J 2 bases; nucleotides not matched to a gene: 5. The CDR3 is 15 residues long. This chain's CDR3 is CASSLGLGGAYEQYF. As DNA, the CDR3 is TGCGCCAGCAGCTTGGGGTTGGGAGGGGCCTACGAGCAGTACTTC. Looking up the rest from reference TRBV5-1 and TRBJ2-7 gives the full variable domain: KAGVTQTPRYLIKTRGQQVTLSCSPISGHRSVSWYQQTPGQGLQFLFEYFSETQRNKGNFPGRFSGRQFSNSRSEMNVSTLELGDSALYLCASSLGLGGAYEQYFGPGTRLTVT.

The chain is built from TRBV19 and TRBJ1-2; D is unresolved. The CDR3 contains 11 residues. Per germline, CDR1 LNHDA and CDR2 SQIVND (reference sequence). The V and J ends lost 6 bases and 4 bases respectively, with 6 bases between them. The DNA of the CDR3 is TGTGCCAGTAGCGACCTCTATGGCTACACCTTC. As protein: CASSDLYGYTF.

The chain has TRBV6-5 and TRBJ2-6; D is undetermined. Germline CDR1 is MNHEY and CDR2 is SVGAGI. Trimming removed 11 bases at V and 4 bases at J, with 18 bases between. This CDR3 spans 15 amino acids. For the CDR3, the DNA is TGTGCCCGCCCCCGTAAGGGTGAAGGGGCCAACGTCCTGACTTTC. It codes for CARPRKGEGANVLTF.

The V gene is TRBV7-6, the J gene TRBJ2-2, with 7 nucleotides matching TRBD1. The length of the CDR3 is 15 residues. Per germline, CDR1 SGHVS and CDR2 FNYEAQ. V shed 0 bases and J 6 bases; nucleotides not matched to a gene: 4. CDR3 sequence: CASSLAITGAGELFF. The CDR3 coding sequence is TGTGCCAGCAGCTTAGCCATAACAGGGGCCGGGGAGCTGTTTTTT.

This clone was seen more than once but under ten times. This chain uses TRBV11-2 with TRBJ1-2, with D possibly matching TRBD1 (5 bases). Germline V gene data show CDR1 as SGHAT and CDR2 as FQNNGV. V lost 4 bases and J 4 bases, leaving 25 bases between the germline ends. The CDR3 totals 18 residues. This CDR3 is CASSWGRDRSPITYGYTF. As DNA, the CDR3 is TGTGCCAGCAGCTGGGGTAGAGACAGAAGCCCGATTACCTATGGCTACACCTTC.

This clone was found once. This chain connects TRBV12-5 to TRBJ2-7; tentative D call: TRBD1 (5 bases). The CDR3 extends over 14 amino acids. Germline V gene data show CDR1 as LGHNT and CDR2 as FRNRAP. Trimming pared 6 bases from V and 0 bases from J, leaving 12 bases between. The CDR3 bases are TGTGCTAGTGGCCTCCCAGGGAACTCCTACGAGCAGTACTTC. Its translation is CASGLPGNSYEQYF.

The rearrangement links TRBV19 to TRBJ2-7, with TRBD1 as a possible D gene (6 bases). The V gene's germline CDR1 is LNHDA and CDR2 SQIVND (reference sequence). The CDR3 has 13 residues. Between the trimmed V and J ends, which lost 4 bases and 4 bases, there was a span of 11 bases. CDR3 sequence: CASSNRDGYEQYF. DNA of the CDR3: TGTGCCAGTAGTAACAGGGATGGGTACGAGCAGTACTTC.

In its sample, this clone is medium-sized. The genes are TRBV6-5 and TRBJ1-1; no definite D call. The CDR3 has 15 residues. Germline lookup yields CDR1 MNHEY and CDR2 SVGAGI. The ends were cut back, 0 bases at V and 5 bases at J, with 13 bases in the middle. This CDR3 reads CASSYSILERTEAFF. CDR3 DNA sequence: TGTGCCAGCAGTTACTCGATCCTTGAGCGGACTGAAGCTTTCTTT.

The chain links TRBV6-1 to TRBJ2-7, with D possibly being TRBD2 (6 bases). Per the germline V gene, CDR1 is MNHNS and CDR2 is SASEGT. V lost 4 bases and J 4 bases, leaving 14 bases between the germline ends. CDR3 size: 14 residues. CDR3 residues: CASSAGDSMYEQYF. As DNA, the CDR3 is TGTGCCAGCAGTGCGGGGGACTCCATGTACGAGCAGTACTTC.

The genes are TRBV7-3 and TRBJ2-2; D unclear. V shed 5 bases and J shed 5 bases, with 12 bases lying between them. Germline-derived CDR1 and CDR2 are SGHTA and FQGTGA. This CDR3 is 14 amino acids long. The CDR3, as DNA: TGTGCCAGCAGCAGTTCAGGTTCTACCGGGGAGCTGTTTTTT. It is translated as CASSSSGSTGELFF.

V is TRBV9 and J is TRBJ1-2, with 7 bases fitting TRBD1. Trimming at V came to 3 bases and at J to 7 bases, leaving 18 bases not matched to a gene. The CDR3 has 17 residues. Germline lookup yields CDR1 SGDLS and CDR2 YYNGEE. In DNA form, the CDR3 reads TGTGCCAGCAGCGCTCAGGCTGAAATGACAGGGCATAGTGGCTACACCTTC. It translates to CASSAQAEMTGHSGYTF.

The chain links TRBV25-1 to TRBJ2-7; no clear D. This CDR3 is 14 amino acids long. The V end was cut by 1 base, the J end by 0 bases, with 7 bases between. CDR1 and CDR2 (germline): MGHDK, SYGVNS. The CDR3 sequence: CASSELGSSYEQYF. The DNA of the CDR3 is TGTGCCAGCAGTGAATTGGGCAGCTCCTACGAGCAGTACTTC.

The chain carries TRBV11-2 and TRBJ2-2, with D tentatively TRBD1 (7 bases). The CDR3 runs 13 residues. Germline V lookup: CDR1 SGHAT, CDR2 FQNNGV. The V gene lost 4 bases and the J gene lost 5 bases, with 8 bases spanning the gap. CDR3 DNA: TGTGCCAGCAGCTCAGGGGGGACCGGGGAGCTGTTTTTT. It encodes CASSSGGTGELFF.

V is TRBV5-6 and J is TRBJ1-2; D is unresolved. The V and J ends lost 4 bases and 3 bases respectively, with 13 bases between them. This CDR3 comprises 14 residues. Germline loops: CDR1 SGHDT, CDR2 YYEEEE. In nucleotides, the CDR3 is TGTGCCAGCAGCCCCGCCGGGTCGTACTATGGCTACACCTTC. It codes for CASSPAGSYYGYTF.